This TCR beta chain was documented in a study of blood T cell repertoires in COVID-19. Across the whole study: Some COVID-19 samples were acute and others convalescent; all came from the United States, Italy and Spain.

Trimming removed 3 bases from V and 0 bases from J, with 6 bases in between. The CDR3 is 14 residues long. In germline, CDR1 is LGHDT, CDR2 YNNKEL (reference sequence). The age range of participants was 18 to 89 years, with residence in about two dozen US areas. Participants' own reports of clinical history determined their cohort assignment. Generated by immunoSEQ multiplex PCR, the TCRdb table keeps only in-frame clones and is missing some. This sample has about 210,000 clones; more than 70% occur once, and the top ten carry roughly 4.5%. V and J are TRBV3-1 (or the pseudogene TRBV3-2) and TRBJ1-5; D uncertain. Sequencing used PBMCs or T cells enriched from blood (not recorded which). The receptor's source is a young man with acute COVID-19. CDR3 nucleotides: TGTGCCAGCAGCCAGGAGTATAGCAATCAGCCCCAGCATTTT. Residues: CASSQEYSNQPQHF.